The clone carrying this TCR beta chain was counted between two and nine times. Its target is not known. As to time point: patch test 1, 2 weeks after DPC sensitization. Indicated treatment: therapeutic diphenylcyclopropenone sensitization with weekly scalp DPC. The data originate from a study of human T cells and chemical hapten exposure. About the research overall: Patients got weekly scalp diphenylcyclopropenone doses over the roughly 22-week study.

TCRdb redid the calling of the RACE reads with MiXCR, one entry per CDR3 protein. The sample records about 110,000 distinct CDR3 sequences, 9.5% to 12% being singletons. Findings of the study overall: Versus controls, expanded TCRs had significantly more large CDR3 similarity clusters. The count of PT1 expanded TCRs correlated positively with patch test score.

V was clipped by 0 bases and J by 3 bases, with 12 bases between them. This CDR3 comprises 16 residues. Germline lookup yields CDR1 SGHTA and CDR2 FQGNSA. The chain uses TRBV7-2 and TRBJ1-5; D gene unclear. This TCR was recovered from a woman aged 40 to 50 with alopecia areata. Some clones in this sample may be carry-over from other donors' samples. The sample was whole blood, taken in connection with sensitization to the hapten diphenylcyclopropenone (DPC). CDR3 sequence (DNA): TGTGCCAGCAGCTTAGCGCCGGCAGCCTTCAATCAGCCCCAGCATTTT. It is translated as CASSLAPAAFNQPQHF.